Below, one TCR beta chain is given with its context. The antigen remains unidentified. This sample is part of a study of PD-1 blockade in classical Hodgkin lymphoma. General observations from the study: Complete responders' baseline diversity resembled that of newly diagnosed patients. Compared with baseline, CD4+ but not CD8+ TCR diversity had risen significantly by C4D1.

This CDR3 comprises 14 residues. CDR1 is MNHEY, CDR2 SVGAGI, per germline. Between the trimmed V and J ends, which lost 2 bases and 4 bases, there was a span of 11 bases. Each and every patient relapsed after autologous stem cell transplantation, and patients got differing brentuximab vedotin exposure. Complete response, partial response or progressive disease made up the best responses. Method: immunoSEQ multiplex PCR; TCRdb's copy keeps in-frame clones and lacks some. There are around 36,000 clones in the sample; 87% occur only once, and approximately 10% lies in the top ten. The gene calls are TRBV6-5 and TRBJ1-1; D is perhaps TRBD1 (5 bases). This TCR derives from a human donor with classical Hodgkin lymphoma. The specimen was peripheral blood mononuclear cells (PBMCs), collected at baseline. The CDR3 coding sequence is TGTGCCAGCAGTTACCTGTCGGGGGGCACTGAAGCTTTCTTT. This sequence encodes CASSYLSGGTEAFF.